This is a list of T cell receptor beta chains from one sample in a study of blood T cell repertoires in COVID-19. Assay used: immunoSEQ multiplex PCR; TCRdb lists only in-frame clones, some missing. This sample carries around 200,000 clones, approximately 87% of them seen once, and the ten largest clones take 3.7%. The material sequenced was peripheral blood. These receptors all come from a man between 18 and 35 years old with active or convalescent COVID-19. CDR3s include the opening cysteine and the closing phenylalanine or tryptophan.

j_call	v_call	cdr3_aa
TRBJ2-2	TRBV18	CASSPLAGANTGELFF
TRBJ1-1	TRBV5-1	CASSLENMNTEAFF
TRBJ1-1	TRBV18	CASSGRSTEAFF
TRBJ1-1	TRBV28	CASSSQGGKGRTEAFF
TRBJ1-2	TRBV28	CASSPLRGGYTF
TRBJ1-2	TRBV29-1	CSVDPVGTGYGYTF
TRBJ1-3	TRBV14	CASSGLGLVSGNTIYF
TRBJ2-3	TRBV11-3	CASSLDGNTDTQYF
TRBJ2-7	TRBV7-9	CASSLGAQGGVEEQYF
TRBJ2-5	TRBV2	CASSPAGLYQETQYF
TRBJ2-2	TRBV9	CASSPPGVHGTGELFF
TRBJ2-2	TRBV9	CASTPPTNTGELFF
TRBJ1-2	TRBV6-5	CASSYSTGKANYGYTF
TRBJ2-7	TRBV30	CAWTDGRDEQYF
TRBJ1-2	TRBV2	CASTPWATANYGYTF
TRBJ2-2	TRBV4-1	CASSHGQGKNGELFF